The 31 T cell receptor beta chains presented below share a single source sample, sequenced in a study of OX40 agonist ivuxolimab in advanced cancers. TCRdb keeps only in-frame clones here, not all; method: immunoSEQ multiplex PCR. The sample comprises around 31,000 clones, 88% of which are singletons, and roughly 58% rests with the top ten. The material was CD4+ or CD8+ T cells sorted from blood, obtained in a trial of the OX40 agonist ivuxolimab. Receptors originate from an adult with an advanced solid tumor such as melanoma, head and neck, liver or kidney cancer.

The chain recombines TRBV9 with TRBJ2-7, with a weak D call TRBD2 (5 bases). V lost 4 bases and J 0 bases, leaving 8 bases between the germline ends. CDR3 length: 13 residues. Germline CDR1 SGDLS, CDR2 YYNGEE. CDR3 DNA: TGTGCCAGCAGCCCCGCGGGCTCCTACGAGCAGTACTTC. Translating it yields CASSPAGSYEQYF.

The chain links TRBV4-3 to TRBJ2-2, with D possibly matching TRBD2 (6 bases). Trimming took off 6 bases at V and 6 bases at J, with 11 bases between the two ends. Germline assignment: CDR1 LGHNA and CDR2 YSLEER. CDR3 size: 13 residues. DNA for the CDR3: TGCGCCAGCAGGTGGGGGGTCTCCGGGGAGCTGTTTTTT. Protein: CASRWGVSGELFF.

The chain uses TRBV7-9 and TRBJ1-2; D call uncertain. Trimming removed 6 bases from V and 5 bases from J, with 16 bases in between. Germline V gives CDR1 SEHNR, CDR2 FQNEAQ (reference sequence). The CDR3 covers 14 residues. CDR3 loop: CASSSGPDLYGYTF. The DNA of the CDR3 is TGTGCCAGCAGTTCCGGGCCGGACCTATATGGCTACACCTTC.

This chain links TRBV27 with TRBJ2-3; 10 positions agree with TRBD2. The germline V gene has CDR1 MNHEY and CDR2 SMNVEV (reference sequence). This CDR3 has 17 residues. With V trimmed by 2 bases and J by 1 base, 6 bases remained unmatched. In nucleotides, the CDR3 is TGTGCCAGCAGTTTACTCTCCGGGACTAGCGGCACAGATACGCAGTATTTT. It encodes CASSLLSGTSGTDTQYF.

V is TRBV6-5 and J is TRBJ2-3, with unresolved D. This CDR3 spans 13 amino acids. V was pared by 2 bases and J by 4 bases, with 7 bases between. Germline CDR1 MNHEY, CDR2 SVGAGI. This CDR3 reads CASSYASPDTQYF. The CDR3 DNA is TGTGCCAGCAGTTACGCCTCCCCAGATACGCAGTATTTT.

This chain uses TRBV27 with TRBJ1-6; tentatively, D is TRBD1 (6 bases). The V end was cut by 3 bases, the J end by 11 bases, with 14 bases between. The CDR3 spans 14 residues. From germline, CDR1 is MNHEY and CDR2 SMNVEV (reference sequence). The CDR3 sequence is CASSFSQGNAPLHF. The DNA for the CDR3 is TGTGCCAGCAGTTTCTCACAGGGTAACGCACCCCTCCACTTT.

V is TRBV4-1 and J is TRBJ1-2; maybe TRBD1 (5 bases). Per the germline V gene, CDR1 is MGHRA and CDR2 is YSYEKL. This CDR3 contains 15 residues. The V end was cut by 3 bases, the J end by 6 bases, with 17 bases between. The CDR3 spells CASSQAGGETDGYTF. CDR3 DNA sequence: TGCGCCAGCAGCCAGGCTGGGGGGGAGACTGATGGCTACACCTTC.

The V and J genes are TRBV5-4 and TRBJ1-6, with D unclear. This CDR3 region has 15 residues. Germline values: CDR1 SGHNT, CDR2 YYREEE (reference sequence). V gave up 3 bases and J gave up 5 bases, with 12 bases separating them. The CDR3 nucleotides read TGTGCCAGCAGCTCCGAGGAACTAGATAATTCACCCCTCCACTTT. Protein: CASSSEELDNSPLHF.

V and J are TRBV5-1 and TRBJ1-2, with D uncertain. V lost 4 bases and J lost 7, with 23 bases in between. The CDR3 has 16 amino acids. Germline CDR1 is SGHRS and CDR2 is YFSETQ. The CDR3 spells CASSPLRMGEIIGYTF. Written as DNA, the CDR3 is TGCGCCAGCAGCCCGCTCCGGATGGGCGAGATAATTGGCTACACCTTC.

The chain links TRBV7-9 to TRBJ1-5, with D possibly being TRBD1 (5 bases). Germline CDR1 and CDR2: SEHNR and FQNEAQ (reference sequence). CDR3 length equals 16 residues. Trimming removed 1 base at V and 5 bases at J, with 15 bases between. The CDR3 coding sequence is TGTGCCAGCAGCTTAGTAGGTAGGGGACTGGATCAGCCCCAGCATTTT. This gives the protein CASSLVGRGLDQPQHF. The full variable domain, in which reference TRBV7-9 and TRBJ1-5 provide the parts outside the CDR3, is DTGVSQNPRHKITKRGQNVTFRCDPISEHNRLYWYRQTLGQGPEFLTYFQNEAQLEKSRLLSDRFSAERPKGSFSTLEIQRTEQGDSAMYLCASSLVGRGLDQPQHFGDGTRLSIL.

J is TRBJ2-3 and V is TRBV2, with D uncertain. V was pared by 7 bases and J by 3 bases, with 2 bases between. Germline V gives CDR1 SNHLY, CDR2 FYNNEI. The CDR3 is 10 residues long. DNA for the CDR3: TGTGCCAGCATGACAGATACGCAGTATTTT. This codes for CASMTDTQYF.

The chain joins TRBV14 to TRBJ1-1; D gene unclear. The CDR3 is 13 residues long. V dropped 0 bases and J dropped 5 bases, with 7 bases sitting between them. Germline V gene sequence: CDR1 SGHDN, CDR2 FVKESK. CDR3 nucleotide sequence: TGTGCCAGCAGCCAAGATATGGGTACTGAAGCTTTCTTT. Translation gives CASSQDMGTEAFF.

CDR3: CATSRETGVVEKLFF. As DNA, the CDR3 is TGTGCCACCAGCAGGGAGACAGGGGTTGTTGAAAAACTGTTTTTT. The chain couples TRBV15 to TRBJ1-4, with 8 nucleotides matching TRBD1. J lost 7 bases, V lost 3 bases, and 7 bases had no gene match. This CDR3 is 15 amino acids long. Germline CDR1 is LNHNV and CDR2 is YYDKDF (reference sequence).

The CDR3 DNA reads TGTGCCAGCAGCTTAGGGGGTGGGAGCTACGAGCAGTACTTC. Protein sequence: CASSLGGGSYEQYF. The chain carries TRBV7-9 and TRBJ2-7, with D perhaps TRBD2 (5 bases). Trimming took off 1 base at V and 3 bases at J, with 10 bases between the two ends. This CDR3 comprises 14 residues. Germline V CDR1 and CDR2: SEHNR, FQNEAQ (reference sequence). Full variable domain (missing parts from reference TRBV7-9 and TRBJ2-7): DTGVSQNPRHKITKRGQNVTFRCDPISEHNRLYWYRQTLGQGPEFLTYFQNEAQLEKSRLLSDRFSAERPKGSFSTLEIQRTEQGDSAMYLCASSLGGGSYEQYFGPGTRLTVT.

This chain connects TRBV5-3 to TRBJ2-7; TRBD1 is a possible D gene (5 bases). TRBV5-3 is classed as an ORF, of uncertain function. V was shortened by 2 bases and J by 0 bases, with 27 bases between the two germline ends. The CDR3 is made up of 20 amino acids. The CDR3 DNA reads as TGTGCCAGAAGCTTTGGTCGCCTGGAGACAGCTTTACCTAGCTCCTACGAGCAGTACTTC. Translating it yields CARSFGRLETALPSSYEQYF.

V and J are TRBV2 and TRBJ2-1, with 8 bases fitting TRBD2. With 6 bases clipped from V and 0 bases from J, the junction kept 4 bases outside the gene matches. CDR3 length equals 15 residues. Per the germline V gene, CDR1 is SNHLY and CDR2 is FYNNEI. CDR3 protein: CASRRGATSYNEQFF. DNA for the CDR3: TGTGCCAGCAGGCGGGGGGCCACCTCCTACAATGAGCAGTTCTTC.

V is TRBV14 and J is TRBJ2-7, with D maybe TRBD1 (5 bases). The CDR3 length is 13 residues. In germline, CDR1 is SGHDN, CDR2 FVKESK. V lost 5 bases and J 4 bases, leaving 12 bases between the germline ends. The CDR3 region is CASSDTAGYEQYF. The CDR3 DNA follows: TGTGCCAGCAGCGATACGGCAGGGTACGAGCAGTACTTC.

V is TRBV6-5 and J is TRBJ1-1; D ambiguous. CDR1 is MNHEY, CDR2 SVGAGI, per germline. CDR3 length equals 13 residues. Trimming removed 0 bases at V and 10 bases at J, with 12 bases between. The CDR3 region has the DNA TGTGCCAGCAGTTACTCGAAAGGAACCAGAGCTTTCTTT. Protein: CASSYSKGTRAFF.

This CDR3 is CASSEGDSPLHF. The CDR3 nucleotides are TGCGCCAGCAGTGAGGGGGACTCACCCCTCCACTTT. The rearrangement links TRBV10-1 to TRBJ1-6, with D possibly TRBD1 on 5 matching bases. CDR3 length: 12 amino acids. The germline CDR1 and CDR2 sequences are WNHNN and SYGVQD (reference sequence). V lost 2 bases to trimming and J lost 10 bases, with 6 bases between them.

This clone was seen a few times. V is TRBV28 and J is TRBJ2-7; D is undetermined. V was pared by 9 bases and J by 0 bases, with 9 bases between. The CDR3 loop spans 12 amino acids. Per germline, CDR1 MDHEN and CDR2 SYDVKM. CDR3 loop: CASSPGSYEQYF. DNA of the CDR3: TGTGCCAGTTCGCCGGGCTCCTACGAGCAGTACTTC.

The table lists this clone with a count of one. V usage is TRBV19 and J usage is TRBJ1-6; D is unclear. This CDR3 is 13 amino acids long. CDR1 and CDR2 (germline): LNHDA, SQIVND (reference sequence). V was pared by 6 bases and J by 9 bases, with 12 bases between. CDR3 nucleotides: TGTGCCAGTAGCGGCCAGTCGGCTTCACCCCTCCACTTT. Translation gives CASSGQSASPLHF.

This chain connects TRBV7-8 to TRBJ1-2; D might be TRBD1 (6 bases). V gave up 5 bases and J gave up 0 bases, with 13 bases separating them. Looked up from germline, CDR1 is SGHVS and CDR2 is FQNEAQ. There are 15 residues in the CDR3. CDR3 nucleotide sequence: TGTGCCAGCAGCCCTAAATGGGGGCCTAACTATGGCTACACCTTC. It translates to CASSPKWGPNYGYTF.

DNA for the CDR3: TGTGCCAGCACGATGGGAGGGCATGGCGGGGAGCTGTTTTTT. It is translated as CASTMGGHGGELFF. The chain links TRBV6-5 to TRBJ2-2, with 7 bases fitting TRBD2. Germline trimming cut 7 bases from V and 7 bases from J; bases unmatched to any gene: 9. This CDR3 has 14 amino acids. Germline V CDR1 and CDR2: MNHEY, SVGAGI.

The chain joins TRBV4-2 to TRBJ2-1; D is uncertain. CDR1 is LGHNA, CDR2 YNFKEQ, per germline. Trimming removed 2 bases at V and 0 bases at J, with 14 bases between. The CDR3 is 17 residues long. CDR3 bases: TGTGCCAGCAGCCAATCTCCGACCGAGAGCTCCTACAATGAGCAGTTCTTC. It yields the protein CASSQSPTESSYNEQFF.

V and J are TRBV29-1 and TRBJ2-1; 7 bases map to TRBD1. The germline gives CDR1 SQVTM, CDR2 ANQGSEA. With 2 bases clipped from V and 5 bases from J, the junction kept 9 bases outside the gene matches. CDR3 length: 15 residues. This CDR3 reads CSVESPLGTDNEQFF. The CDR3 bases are TGCAGCGTTGAATCCCCTTTAGGGACAGACAATGAGCAGTTCTTC.

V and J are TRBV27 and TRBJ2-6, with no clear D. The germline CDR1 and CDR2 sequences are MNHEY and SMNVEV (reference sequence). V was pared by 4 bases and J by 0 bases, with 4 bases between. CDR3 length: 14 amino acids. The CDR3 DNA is TGTGCCAGCAGTTCCCACTCTGGGGCCAACGTCCTGACTTTC. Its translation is CASSSHSGANVLTF.

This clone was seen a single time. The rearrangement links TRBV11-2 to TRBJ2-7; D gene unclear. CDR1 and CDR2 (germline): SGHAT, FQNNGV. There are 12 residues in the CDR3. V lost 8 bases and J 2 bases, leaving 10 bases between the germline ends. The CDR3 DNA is TGTGCCAGCGGGGTTTATGCCTACGAGCAGTACTTC. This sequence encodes CASGVYAYEQYF.

CDR3 sequence: CASSVGGGELFF. The CDR3 DNA follows: TGTGCCAGCAGCGTAGGGGGCGGGGAGCTGTTTTTT. This chain links TRBV9 with TRBJ2-2; D is unclear. Germline assignment: CDR1 SGDLS and CDR2 YYNGEE. V gave up 0 bases and J gave up 7 bases, with 4 bases separating them. The CDR3 is 12 residues long.

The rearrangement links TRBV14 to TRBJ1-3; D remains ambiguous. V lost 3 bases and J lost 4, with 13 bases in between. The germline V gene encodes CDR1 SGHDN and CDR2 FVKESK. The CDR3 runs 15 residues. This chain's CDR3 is CASSQAPKGGNTIYF. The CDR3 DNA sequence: TGTGCCAGCAGCCAGGCCCCGAAAGGAGGAAACACCATATATTTT.

The CDR3 nucleotides read TGTGCCAGCAGTCTTACTAGCGGGGGAACAGATACGCAGTATTTT. This codes for CASSLTSGGTDTQYF. The chain has TRBV2 and TRBJ2-3; 11 positions match TRBD2. Germline CDR1 reads SNHLY; CDR2 reads FYNNEI. The CDR3 contains 15 residues. V was pared by 5 bases and J by 3 bases, with 4 bases of the junction left unmatched.

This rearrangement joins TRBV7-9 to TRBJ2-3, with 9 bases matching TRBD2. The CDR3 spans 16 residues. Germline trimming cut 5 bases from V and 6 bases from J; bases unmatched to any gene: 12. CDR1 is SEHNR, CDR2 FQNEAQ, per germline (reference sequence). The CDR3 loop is CASSPSGGFGWDTQYF. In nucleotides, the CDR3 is TGTGCCAGCAGCCCCAGCGGGGGGTTCGGTTGGGATACGCAGTATTTT.